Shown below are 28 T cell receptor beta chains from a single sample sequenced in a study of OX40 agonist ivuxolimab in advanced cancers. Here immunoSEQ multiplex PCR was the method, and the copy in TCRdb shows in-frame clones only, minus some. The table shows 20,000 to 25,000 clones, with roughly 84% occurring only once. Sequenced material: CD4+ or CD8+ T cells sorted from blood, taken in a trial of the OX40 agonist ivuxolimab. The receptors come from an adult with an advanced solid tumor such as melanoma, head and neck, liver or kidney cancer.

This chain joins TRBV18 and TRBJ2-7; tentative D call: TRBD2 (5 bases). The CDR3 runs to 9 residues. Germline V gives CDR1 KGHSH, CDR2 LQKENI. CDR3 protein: CASSPLRVV. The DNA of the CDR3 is TGTGCCAGCTCACCACTGCGGGTTGTC.

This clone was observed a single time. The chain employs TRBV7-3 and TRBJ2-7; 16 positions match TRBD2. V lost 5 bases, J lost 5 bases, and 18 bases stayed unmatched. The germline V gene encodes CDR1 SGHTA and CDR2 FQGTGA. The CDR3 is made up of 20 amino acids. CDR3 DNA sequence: TGTGCCAGCAGCGCCTGCAGGGGACTAGCGGGAGGGACTATCTACGACGAGCAGTACTTC. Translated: CASSACRGLAGGTIYDEQYF.

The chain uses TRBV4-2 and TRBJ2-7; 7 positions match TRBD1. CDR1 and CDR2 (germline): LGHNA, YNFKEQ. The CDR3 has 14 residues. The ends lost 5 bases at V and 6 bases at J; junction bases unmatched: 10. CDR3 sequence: CASSLTGRVGEQYF. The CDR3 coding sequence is TGTGCCAGCAGCTTGACAGGGCGGGTGGGCGAGCAGTACTTC.

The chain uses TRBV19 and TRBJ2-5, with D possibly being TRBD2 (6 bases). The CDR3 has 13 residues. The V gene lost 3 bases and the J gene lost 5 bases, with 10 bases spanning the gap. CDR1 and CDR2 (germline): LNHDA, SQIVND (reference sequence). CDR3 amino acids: CASSIPGDETQYF. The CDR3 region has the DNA TGTGCCAGTAGTATCCCGGGAGACGAGACCCAGTACTTC. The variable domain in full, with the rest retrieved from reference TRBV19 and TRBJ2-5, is DGGITQSPKYLFRKEGQNVTLSCEQNLNHDAMYWYRQDPGQGLRLIYYSQIVNDFQKGDIAEGYSVSREKKESFPLTVTSAQKNPTAFYLCASSIPGDETQYFGPGTRLLVL.

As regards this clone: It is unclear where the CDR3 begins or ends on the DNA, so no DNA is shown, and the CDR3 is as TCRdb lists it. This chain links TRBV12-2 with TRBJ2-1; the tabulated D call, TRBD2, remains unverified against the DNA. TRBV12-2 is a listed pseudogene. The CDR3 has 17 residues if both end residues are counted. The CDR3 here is CASRTVASGSLCNEQFF.

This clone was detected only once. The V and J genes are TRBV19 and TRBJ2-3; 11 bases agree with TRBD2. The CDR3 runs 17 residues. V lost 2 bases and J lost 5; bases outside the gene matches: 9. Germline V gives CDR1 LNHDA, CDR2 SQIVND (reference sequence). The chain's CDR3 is CASSIRNSGGEGDTQYF. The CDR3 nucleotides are TGTGCCAGTAGTATAAGGAATAGCGGGGGGGAGGGAGATACGCAGTATTTT. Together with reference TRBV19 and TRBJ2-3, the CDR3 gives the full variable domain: DGGITQSPKYLFRKEGQNVTLSCEQNLNHDAMYWYRQDPGQGLRLIYYSQIVNDFQKGDIAEGYSVSREKKESFPLTVTSAQKNPTAFYLCASSIRNSGGEGDTQYFGPGTRLTVL.

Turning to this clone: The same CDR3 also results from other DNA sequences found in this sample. The CDR3 loop is CASSFGQGRANEKLFF. CDR3 nucleotide sequence: TGTGCCAGCAGCTTCGGGCAGGGGCGGGCTAATGAAAAACTGTTTTTT. The chain recombines TRBV5-6 with TRBJ1-4, with D tentatively TRBD1 (6 bases). CDR1 SGHDT and CDR2 YYEEEE come from the germline V gene. The CDR3 totals 16 residues. Trimming left V 2 bases short and J 3 bases short, with 14 bases between.

CDR3 sequence: CASSPGYNEQFF. For the CDR3, the DNA is TGTGCCAGCAGCCCAGGATACAATGAGCAGTTCTTC. The chain combines TRBV11-1 with TRBJ2-1; no clear D. From germline, CDR1 is SGHAT and CDR2 FQDESV (reference sequence). V gave up 5 bases and J gave up 4 bases, with 6 bases separating them. CDR3 size: 12 residues.

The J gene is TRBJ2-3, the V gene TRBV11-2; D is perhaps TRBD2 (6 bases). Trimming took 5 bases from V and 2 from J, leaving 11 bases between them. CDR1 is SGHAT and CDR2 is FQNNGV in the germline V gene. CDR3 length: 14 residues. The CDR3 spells CASSTGLFTDTQYF. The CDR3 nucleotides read TGTGCCAGCAGCACGGGACTTTTCACAGATACGCAGTATTTT.

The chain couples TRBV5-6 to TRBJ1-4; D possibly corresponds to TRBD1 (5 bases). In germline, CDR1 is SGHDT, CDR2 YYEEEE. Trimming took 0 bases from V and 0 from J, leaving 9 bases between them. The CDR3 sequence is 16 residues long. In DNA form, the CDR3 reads TGTGCCAGCAGCTTGGCCGGGACGGCAACTAATGAAAAACTGTTTTTT. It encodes CASSLAGTATNEKLFF.

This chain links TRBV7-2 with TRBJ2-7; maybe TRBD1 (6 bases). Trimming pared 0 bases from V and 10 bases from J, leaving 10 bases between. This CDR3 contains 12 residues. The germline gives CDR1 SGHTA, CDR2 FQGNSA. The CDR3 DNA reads TGTGCCAGCAGCTTAGCTCTGGGGGCCCAGTACTTC. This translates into CASSLALGAQYF.

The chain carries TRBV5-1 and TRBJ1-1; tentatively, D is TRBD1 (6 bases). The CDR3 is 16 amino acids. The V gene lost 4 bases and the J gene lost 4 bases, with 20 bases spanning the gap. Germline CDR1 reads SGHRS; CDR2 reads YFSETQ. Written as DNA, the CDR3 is TGCGCCAGCAGCCTGCTCCGGGACATCGGCCCCACTGAAGCTTTCTTT. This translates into CASSLLRDIGPTEAFF.

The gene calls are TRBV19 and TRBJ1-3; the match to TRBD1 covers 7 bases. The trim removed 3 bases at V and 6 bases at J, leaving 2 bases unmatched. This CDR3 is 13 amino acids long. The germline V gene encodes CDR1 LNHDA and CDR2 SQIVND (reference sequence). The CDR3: CASSIDRENTIYF. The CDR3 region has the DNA TGTGCCAGTAGTATCGACAGGGAAAACACCATATATTTT.

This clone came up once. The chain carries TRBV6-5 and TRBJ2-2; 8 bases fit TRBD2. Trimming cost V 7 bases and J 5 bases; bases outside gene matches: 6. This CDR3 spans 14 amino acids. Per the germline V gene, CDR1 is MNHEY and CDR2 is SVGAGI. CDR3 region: CASTGGDRTGELFF. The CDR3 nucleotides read TGTGCCAGCACCGGGGGGGACCGTACCGGGGAGCTGTTTTTT.

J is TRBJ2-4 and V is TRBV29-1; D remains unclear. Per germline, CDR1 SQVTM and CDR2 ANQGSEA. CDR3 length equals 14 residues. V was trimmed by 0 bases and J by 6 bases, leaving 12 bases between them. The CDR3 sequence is CSVEDPDLPNIQYF. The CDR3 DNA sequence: TGCAGCGTTGAAGATCCGGATCTCCCAAACATTCAGTACTTC.

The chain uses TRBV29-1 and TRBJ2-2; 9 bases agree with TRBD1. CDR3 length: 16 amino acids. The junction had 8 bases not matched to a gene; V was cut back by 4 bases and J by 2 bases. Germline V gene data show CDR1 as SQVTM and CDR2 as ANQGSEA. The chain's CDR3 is CSVGGHTGGNTGELFF. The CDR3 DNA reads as TGCAGCGTTGGGGGCCACACAGGGGGCAACACCGGGGAGCTGTTTTTT.

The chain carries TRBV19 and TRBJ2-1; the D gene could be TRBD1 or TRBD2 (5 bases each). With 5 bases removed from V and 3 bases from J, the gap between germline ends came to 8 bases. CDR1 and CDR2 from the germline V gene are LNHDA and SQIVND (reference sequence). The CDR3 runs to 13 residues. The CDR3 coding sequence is TGTGCCAGTAGTGAGGGGCTCTACAATGAGCAGTTCTTC. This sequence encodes CASSEGLYNEQFF. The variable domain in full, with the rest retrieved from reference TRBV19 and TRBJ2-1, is DGGITQSPKYLFRKEGQNVTLSCEQNLNHDAMYWYRQDPGQGLRLIYYSQIVNDFQKGDIAEGYSVSREKKESFPLTVTSAQKNPTAFYLCASSEGLYNEQFFGPGTRLTVL.

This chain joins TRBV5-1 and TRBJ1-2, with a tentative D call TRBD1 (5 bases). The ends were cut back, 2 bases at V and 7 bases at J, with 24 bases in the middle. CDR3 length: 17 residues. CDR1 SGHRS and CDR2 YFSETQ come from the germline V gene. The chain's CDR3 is CASSLPVKDIGPLGYTF. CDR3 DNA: TGCGCCAGCAGCTTACCAGTAAAGGACATCGGGCCGCTTGGCTACACCTTC.

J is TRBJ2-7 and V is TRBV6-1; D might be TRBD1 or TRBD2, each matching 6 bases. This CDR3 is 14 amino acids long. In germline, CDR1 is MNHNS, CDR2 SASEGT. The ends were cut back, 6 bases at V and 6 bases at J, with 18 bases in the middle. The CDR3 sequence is CASSPSGAPGEQYF. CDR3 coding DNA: TGTGCCAGCAGCCCATCGGGGGCGCCTGGCGAGCAGTACTTC.

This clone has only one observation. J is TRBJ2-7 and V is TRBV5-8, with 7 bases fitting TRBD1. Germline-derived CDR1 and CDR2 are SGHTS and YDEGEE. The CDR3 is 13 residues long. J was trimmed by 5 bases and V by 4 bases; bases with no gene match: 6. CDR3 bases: TGTGCCAGCAGCCTAGGACAGGACCACGAGCAGTACTTC. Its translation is CASSLGQDHEQYF.

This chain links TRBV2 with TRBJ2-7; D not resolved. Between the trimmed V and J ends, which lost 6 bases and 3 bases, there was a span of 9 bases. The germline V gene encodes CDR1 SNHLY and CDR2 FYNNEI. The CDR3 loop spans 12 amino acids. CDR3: CASRVHGYEQYF. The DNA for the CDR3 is TGTGCCAGCAGGGTACACGGCTACGAGCAGTACTTC.

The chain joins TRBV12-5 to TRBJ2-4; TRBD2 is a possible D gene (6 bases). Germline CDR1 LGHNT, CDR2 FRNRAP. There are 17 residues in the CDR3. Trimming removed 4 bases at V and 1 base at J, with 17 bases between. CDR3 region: CASGSTRRGLAKNIQYF. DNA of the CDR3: TGTGCTAGTGGTTCGACCCGCCGGGGGTTGGCCAAAAACATTCAGTACTTC.

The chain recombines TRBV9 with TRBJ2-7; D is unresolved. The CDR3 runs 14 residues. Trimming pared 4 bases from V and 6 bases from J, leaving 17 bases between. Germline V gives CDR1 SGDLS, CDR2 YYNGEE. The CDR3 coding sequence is TGTGCCAGCAGCCCCTCCGTAGGATCGGGCGAGCAGTACTTC. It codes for CASSPSVGSGEQYF. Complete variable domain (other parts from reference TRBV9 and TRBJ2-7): DSGVTQTPKHLITATGQRVTLRCSPRSGDLSVYWYQQSLDQGLQFLIQYYNGEERAKGNILERFSAQQFPDLHSELNLSSLELGDSALYFCASSPSVGSGEQYFGPGTRLTVT.

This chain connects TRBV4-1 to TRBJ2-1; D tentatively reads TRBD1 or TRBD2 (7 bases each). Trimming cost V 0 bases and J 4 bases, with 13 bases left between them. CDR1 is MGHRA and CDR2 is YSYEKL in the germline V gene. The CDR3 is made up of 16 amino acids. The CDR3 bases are TGCGCCAGCAGCCAAGACGACAGGGAGGGGTACAATGAGCAGTTCTTC. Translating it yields CASSQDDREGYNEQFF.

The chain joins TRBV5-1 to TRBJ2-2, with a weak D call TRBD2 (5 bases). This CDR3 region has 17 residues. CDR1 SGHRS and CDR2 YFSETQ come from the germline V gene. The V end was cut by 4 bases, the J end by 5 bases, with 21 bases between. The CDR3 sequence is CASSPDPSPGRTGELFF. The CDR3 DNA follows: TGCGCCAGCAGCCCGGACCCTAGCCCGGGCAGAACCGGGGAGCTGTTTTTT. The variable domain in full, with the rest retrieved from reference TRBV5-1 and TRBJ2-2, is KAGVTQTPRYLIKTRGQQVTLSCSPISGHRSVSWYQQTPGQGLQFLFEYFSETQRNKGNFPGRFSGRQFSNSRSEMNVSTLELGDSALYLCASSPDPSPGRTGELFFGEGSRLTVL.

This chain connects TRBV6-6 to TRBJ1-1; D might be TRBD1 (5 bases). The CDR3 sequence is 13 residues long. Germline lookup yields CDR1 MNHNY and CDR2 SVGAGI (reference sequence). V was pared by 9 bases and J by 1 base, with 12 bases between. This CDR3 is CASFRVPNTEAFF. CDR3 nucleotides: TGTGCCAGTTTCAGGGTTCCGAACACTGAAGCTTTCTTT.

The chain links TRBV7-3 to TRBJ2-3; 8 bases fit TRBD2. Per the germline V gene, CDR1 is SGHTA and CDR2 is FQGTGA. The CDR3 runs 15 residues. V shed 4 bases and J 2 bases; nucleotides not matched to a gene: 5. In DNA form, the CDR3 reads TGTGCCAGCAGCTCACTCGGGAGGGCCACAGATACGCAGTATTTT. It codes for CASSSLGRATDTQYF.

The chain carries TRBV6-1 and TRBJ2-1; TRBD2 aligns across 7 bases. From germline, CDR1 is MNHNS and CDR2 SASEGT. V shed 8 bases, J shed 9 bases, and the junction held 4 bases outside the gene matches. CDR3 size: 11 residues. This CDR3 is CASRTSREQFF. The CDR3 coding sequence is TGTGCCAGCCGGACTAGTCGTGAGCAGTTCTTC.